The next 2 T cell receptor beta chains were all read from a single sample in a study of early T cells in non-severe SARS-CoV-2 infection. MiXCR was run by TCRdb on the 5' RACE reads, yielding one entry per CDR3 protein. The data contain about 69,000 distinct CDR3 sequences, roughly 10% of them singletons. Sample: whole blood, taken at baseline. These receptors all stem from an adult who was a healthcare worker with PCR-confirmed SARS-CoV-2 infection or an uninfected control (not recorded which).

This rearrangement joins TRBV9 to TRBJ1-2; TRBD1 might be the D (6 bases). Trimming shortened V by 0 bases and J by 4 bases, and 10 bases separated the two germline ends. The CDR3 has 14 residues. The V gene's germline CDR1 is SGDLS and CDR2 YYNGEE. CDR3 region: CASSVDRAGYGYTF. CDR3 DNA: TGTGCCAGCAGCGTAGACAGGGCAGGCTATGGCTACACCTTC.

The table lists this clonotype with many counts. V and J are TRBV18 and TRBJ1-5; a weak D match, TRBD1 (5 bases). In germline, CDR1 is KGHSH, CDR2 LQKENI. V was clipped by 0 bases and J by 6 bases, with 12 bases between them. This CDR3 has 15 amino acids. The CDR3 coding sequence is TGTGCCAGCTCACCACCATCAGGGATCGGTCAGCCCCAGCATTTT. Its protein is CASSPPSGIGQPQHF.